The 14 T cell receptor beta chains given below trace back to one sample, sequenced in a study of blood T cell repertoires in COVID-19. The repertoire was sequenced with immunoSEQ multiplex PCR; TCRdb's copy has only in-frame clones and lacks some. Of around 170,000 clones in the sample, almost 85% were seen once. Sequencing was performed on peripheral blood. The source is a man younger than 30 with active or convalescent COVID-19.

This clone has a handful of counts. The chain combines TRBV24-1 with TRBJ2-3; TRBD2 matches 10 bases. Germline V gives CDR1 KGHDR, CDR2 SFDVKD. CDR3 length: 15 residues. Unmatched junction bases numbered 8, after V lost 7 bases and J lost 5 bases. CDR3: CATSLGLAGVDTQYF. CDR3 bases: TGTGCCACCAGCCTCGGGCTAGCGGGAGTAGATACGCAGTATTTT.

This chain joins TRBV27 and TRBJ2-2; D not certain. This CDR3 has 12 amino acids. Germline CDR1 and CDR2: MNHEY and SMNVEV (reference sequence). Trimming removed 6 bases from V and 4 bases from J, with 6 bases in between. Written as DNA, the CDR3 is TGTGCCAGCAGGGTGGCCACCGGGGAGCTGTTTTTT. Its translation is CASRVATGELFF.

J is TRBJ2-3 and V is TRBV10-3; possible D gene TRBD1, 5 bases. Germline V gene data show CDR1 as ENHRY and CDR2 as SYGVKD. This CDR3 is built from 17 residues. V was trimmed by 0 bases and J by 5 bases, leaving 18 bases between them. CDR3 sequence: CAISESGRSLRGDTQYF. CDR3 DNA: TGTGCCATCAGTGAGTCTGGGCGGAGTCTAAGGGGAGATACGCAGTATTTT.

This clone was detected only once. This chain uses TRBV18 with TRBJ2-1; 8 bases line up with TRBD1. V lost 3 bases to trimming and J lost 6 bases; unmatched junction nucleotides: 4. In germline, CDR1 is KGHSH, CDR2 LQKENI. The CDR3 covers 14 residues. This CDR3 reads CASSPPTGVNEQFF. The DNA of the CDR3 is TGTGCCAGCTCACCCCCGACAGGGGTCAATGAGCAGTTCTTC.

The genes are TRBV11-2 and TRBJ2-1, with 8 bases identical to TRBD2. The ends lost 1 base at V and 1 base at J; junction bases unmatched: 9. Per germline, CDR1 SGHAT and CDR2 FQNNGV. There are 18 residues in the CDR3. Here the CDR3 DNA reads TGTGCCAGCAGCTTAGCCGGGACTAGAGGGCCTTCCTACAATGAGCAGTTCTTC. Its translation: CASSLAGTRGPSYNEQFF.

The chain links TRBV7-9 to TRBJ2-1, with 9 nucleotides matching TRBD2. The CDR3 covers 14 residues. Trimming removed 6 bases from V and 9 bases from J; junction bases left unmatched: 9. Germline-derived CDR1 and CDR2 are SEHNR and FQNEAQ (reference sequence). CDR3 protein: CASRAGGRVFEQFF. The CDR3 DNA reads TGTGCCAGCAGAGCGGGCGGGAGGGTGTTTGAGCAGTTCTTC.

The rearrangement uses TRBV4-1 and TRBJ1-2, with D hard to call. The V end lost 1 base, the J end lost 1 base, and 13 bases lay between the germline ends. CDR3 length: 16 residues. Germline CDR1 and CDR2: MGHRA and YSYEKL. The chain's CDR3 is CASSQASSVVNYGYTF. In DNA form, the CDR3 reads TGCGCCAGCAGCCAAGCCTCGTCTGTTGTTAACTATGGCTACACCTTC.

This clone was seen once. The V and J genes are TRBV6-2 or TRBV6-3 and TRBJ1-2; 7 bases map to TRBD1. Germline V gives CDR1 MNHEY, CDR2 SVGEGT. This CDR3 spans 15 amino acids. The V and J ends lost 2 bases and 1 base, in that order; junction bases with no gene match: 4. CDR3 in DNA: TGTGCCAGCAGTTACCCTGGGGACAGTAACTATGGCTACACCTTC. This gives the protein CASSYPGDSNYGYTF.

V usage is TRBV30 and J usage is TRBJ1-3; D gene unclear. CDR3 length: 16 amino acids. CDR1 and CDR2 (germline): GTSNPN, SVGIG (reference sequence). Trimming took 0 bases from V and 0 from J, leaving 12 bases between them. DNA of the CDR3: TGTGCCTGGAGTGTCCCCCGCCAACACTCTGGAAACACCATATATTTT. This gives the protein CAWSVPRQHSGNTIYF.

The genes are TRBV5-1 and TRBJ1-2; TRBD1 might be the D (6 bases). The V gene lost 3 bases and the J gene lost 4 bases, with 13 bases spanning the gap. The germline CDR1 and CDR2 sequences are SGHRS and YFSETQ. The CDR3 has 14 amino acids. The CDR3 is CASSWGQGLYGYTF. DNA for the CDR3: TGCGCCAGCAGCTGGGGACAAGGGCTCTATGGCTACACCTTC.

This clone was counted a few times. V and J are TRBV2 and TRBJ1-2; 7 bases line up with TRBD1. V gave up 6 bases and J gave up 8 bases; unmatched junction bases: 9. This CDR3 is 13 amino acids long. Germline V gives CDR1 SNHLY, CDR2 FYNNEI. The chain's CDR3 is CASRDDRVGGYTF. In DNA, the CDR3 is TGTGCCAGCAGGGATGACAGGGTCGGGGGCTACACCTTC.

The V gene is TRBV20-1, the J gene TRBJ2-3; TRBD2 might be the D (6 bases). V was shortened by 7 bases and J by 8 bases, with 13 bases between the two germline ends. Germline V gene data show CDR1 as DFQATT and CDR2 as SNEGSKA (reference sequence). CDR3 length equals 11 residues. The CDR3 protein is CSVRRARTQYF. CDR3 bases: TGCAGTGTACGGAGGGCCCGTACGCAGTATTTT.

The rearrangement links TRBV28 to TRBJ2-2, with D tentatively TRBD2 (5 bases). Germline V gives CDR1 MDHEN, CDR2 SYDVKM. V lost 6 bases and J 5 bases, leaving 16 bases between the germline ends. The CDR3 has 15 amino acids. Written as DNA, the CDR3 is TGTGCCAGCAGACGGGGTACTGGGTTAACCGGGGAGCTGTTTTTT. This gives the protein CASRRGTGLTGELFF.

V usage is TRBV5-1 and J usage is TRBJ1-1; unclear D gene. V was clipped by 6 bases and J by 4 bases, with 16 bases between them. The CDR3 runs 14 residues. The V gene's germline CDR1 is SGHRS and CDR2 YFSETQ. CDR3 loop: CASTFAGPATEAFF. In DNA form, the CDR3 reads TGCGCCAGCACCTTCGCGGGCCCGGCCACTGAAGCTTTCTTT.